The 12 T cell receptor beta chains given below trace back to one sample, sequenced in a study of blood T cells in healthy people across ages. Alongside a J-beta primer mix, a sample-barcoded 5' primer served in a second PCR lasting 7 to 11 cycles. In TCRdb, the 5' RACE reads were re-called with MiXCR into one record per CDR3 protein. Counted here are around 690,000 distinct CDR3 sequences, roughly 50% occurring once; the ten biggest clones make up roughly 34%. The sample taken for sequencing was blood. These receptors were obtained from a man aged 55 to 70 in good health.

In this sample, this clonotype turned up once. The V gene is TRBV3-1, the J gene TRBJ2-3, with D tentatively TRBD2 (6 bases). The CDR3 runs to 15 residues. The V end was cut by 7 bases, the J end by 4 bases, with 18 bases between. The germline V gene encodes CDR1 LGHDT and CDR2 YNNKEL (reference sequence). The CDR3 DNA is TGTGCCAGCACCTGGGCGGGGCGCGAGGCAGATACGCAGTATTTT. Translating gives CASTWAGREADTQYF.

J is TRBJ2-3 and V is TRBV4-1, with 13 bases fitting TRBD2. CDR1 and CDR2 from the germline V gene are MGHRA and YSYEKL. The CDR3 extends over 16 amino acids. Trimming cost V 1 base and J 5 bases; bases outside gene matches: 3. The CDR3 DNA sequence: TGCGCCAGCAGCCAAGGACTAGCGGGGGGACAAGATACGCAGTATTTT. It codes for CASSQGLAGGQDTQYF.

Regarding this clonotype: A read error may be the cause here, since a much bigger clone is one base away. CDR3 coding DNA: TGTGCCAGCAGCGCCACTAGCGGGGTAGAGACCCAGTACTTC. It translates to CASSATSGVETQYF. The V gene is TRBV7-2, the J gene TRBJ2-5; 10 bases map to TRBD2. The CDR3 consists of 14 residues. Germline V lookup: CDR1 SGHTA, CDR2 FQGNSA. After removal of 5 bases from V and 4 bases from J, the junction contained 4 bases not matched to a gene. Looking up the rest from reference TRBV7-2 and TRBJ2-5 gives the full variable domain: GAGVSQSPSNKVTEKGKDVELRCDPISGHTALYWYRQSLGQGLEFLIYFQGNSAPDKSGLPSDRFSAERTGGSVSTLTIQRTQQEDSAVYLCASSATSGVETQYFGPGTRLLVL.

This clonotype has more than one count but fewer than ten. The V and J genes are TRBV9 and TRBJ2-1; 10 bases align to TRBD2. Germline assignment: CDR1 SGDLS and CDR2 YYNGEE. The CDR3 has 16 residues. Trimming took 0 bases from V and 9 from J; bases not matched to a gene: 9. CDR3 nucleotide sequence: TGTGCCAGCAGCGTAGCTTTGTCTAGCGGGGGACGTGAGCAGTTCTTC. Amino acid sequence: CASSVALSSGGREQFF.

The chain links TRBV10-3 to TRBJ2-5; tentatively, D is TRBD2 (6 bases). The CDR3 has 14 residues. Trimming cost V 2 bases and J 2 bases, with 9 bases left between them. The germline V gene encodes CDR1 ENHRY and CDR2 SYGVKD. CDR3 sequence reads: CAISERGSQETQYF. The CDR3 DNA follows: TGTGCCATCAGTGAGCGGGGGTCACAAGAGACCCAGTACTTC.

The J gene is TRBJ2-5, the V gene TRBV3-1, with 8 bases lining up with TRBD1. Germline assignment: CDR1 LGHDT and CDR2 YNNKEL (reference sequence). With 4 bases clipped from V and 3 bases from J, the junction kept 10 bases outside the gene matches. This CDR3 is 16 amino acids long. The CDR3 region has the DNA TGTGCCAGCAGCCCCTCCCTCGGACAGGGAGAAGAGACCCAGTACTTC. Its translation is CASSPSLGQGEETQYF.

The V and J genes are TRBV4-2 and TRBJ2-1; the match to TRBD1 covers 7 bases. CDR1 and CDR2 from the germline V gene are LGHNA and YNFKEQ. The V segment lost 0 bases and the J segment 9 bases; nucleotides outside the gene matches: 5. The CDR3 is 14 residues long. This chain's CDR3 is CASSQDKGAREQFF. The CDR3 DNA follows: TGTGCCAGCAGCCAAGATAAGGGGGCGCGTGAGCAGTTCTTC.

V gene TRBV20-1 combines with J gene TRBJ1-2, with 9 bases that match TRBD1. This CDR3 comprises 13 residues. V was pared by 7 bases and J by 2 bases, with 5 bases of the junction left unmatched. Germline V gene sequence: CDR1 DFQATT, CDR2 SNEGSKA (reference sequence). CDR3 region: CSGEGQGNYGYTF. In DNA form, the CDR3 reads TGCAGTGGGGAGGGACAGGGCAACTATGGCTACACCTTC.

The J gene is TRBJ1-4, the V gene TRBV25-1; possibly TRBD1 for D (5 bases). This CDR3 region has 15 residues. Germline loops: CDR1 MGHDK, CDR2 SYGVNS. V lost 6 bases, J lost 5 bases, and 16 bases lay in between. CDR3 amino acids: CASSPTGWGNEKLFF. The CDR3 DNA sequence: TGTGCCAGCAGCCCTACAGGTTGGGGCAATGAAAAACTGTTTTTT.

CDR3 sequence reads: CASSFLGLNYGYTF. CDR3 DNA sequence: TGTGCCAGCAGCTTCTTAGGGCTTAACTATGGCTACACCTTC. The rearrangement joins TRBV12-3 or TRBV12-4 to TRBJ1-2; D is uncertain. Trimming left V 6 bases short and J 1 base short, with 12 bases between. This CDR3 is 14 amino acids long.

The chain recombines TRBV7-2 with TRBJ2-3; D may correspond to TRBD1 or TRBD2 (5 bases each). Per the germline V gene, CDR1 is SGHTA and CDR2 is FQGNSA. The CDR3 covers 15 residues. Trimming removed 4 bases at V and 0 bases at J, with 11 bases between. The CDR3 loop is CASSSGTFSTDTQYF. The CDR3 region has the DNA TGTGCCAGCAGCTCGGGGACGTTTAGCACAGATACGCAGTATTTT.

The sample holds one count of this clonotype. The V gene is TRBV9, the J gene TRBJ2-3; 12 bases align to TRBD2. The V and J ends lost 4 bases and 5 bases, in that order; junction bases with no gene match: 8. CDR3 length: 16 residues. The V gene's germline CDR1 is SGDLS and CDR2 YYNGEE. The CDR3 region is CASSPPGLAGRDTQYF. In DNA, the CDR3 is TGTGCCAGCAGCCCCCCGGGACTAGCGGGCCGAGATACGCAGTATTTT.